The clone carrying this TCR beta chain was counted ten times or more. The data were obtained in a study of T cells in Graves' hyperthyroidism and ophthalmopathy. CDR1 is MDHEN and CDR2 is SYDVKM in the germline V gene. V dropped 5 bases and J dropped 5; count of bases not matched to a gene: 10. This CDR3 contains 15 residues. Amplified TCR beta CDR3 regions derived from RNA transcripts. When the TCR CDR3 underwent first-round RT-PCR, the HTBI primer set was used. TCRdb reprocessed the multiplex PCR reads with MiXCR, giving one entry per CDR3 protein. The table includes approximately 600,000 distinct CDR3 sequences, around 21% detected once.

The sequenced sample consisted of blood. The chain is built from TRBV28 and TRBJ2-5, with 8 nucleotides matching TRBD1. This receptor was taken from a man aged 25-40 years with Graves' ophthalmopathy. CDR3 nucleotides: TGTGCCAGCAGTCTCCAGGGGGCAGGTGCGGAGACCCAGTACTTC. Its protein is CASSLQGAGAETQYF.